A single sample is the source of the 5 T cell receptor beta chains below, sequenced in a study of Graves' ophthalmopathy and Graves' hyperthyroidism. The TCR beta CDR3 regions underwent amplification from RNA transcripts. Second-round multiplex PCR came after first-round RT-PCR with HTBI primers. TCRdb processed the multiplex PCR reads anew with MiXCR; each CDR3 protein has one entry. The profile shows 500,000 to 700,000 distinct CDR3 sequences, about 35% of them singletons. Material for sequencing was peripheral blood or thyroid tissue (not recorded which). These receptors came from an adult man with Graves' hyperthyroidism.

There are a few counts of this clonotype. The rearrangement joins TRBV7-8 to TRBJ1-1, with D perhaps TRBD1 (6 bases). Trimming shortened V by 5 bases and J by 0 bases, and 10 bases separated the two germline ends. The CDR3 runs to 14 residues. CDR1 and CDR2 from the germline V gene are SGHVS and FQNEAQ. The CDR3 sequence is CASSAGHLNTEAFF. Written as DNA, the CDR3 is TGTGCCAGCAGCGCGGGACATCTGAACACTGAAGCTTTCTTT.

This clonotype was recorded a few times. The chain is built from TRBV20-1 and TRBJ1-6, with TRBD1 as a possible D gene (5 bases). CDR1 DFQATT and CDR2 SNEGSKA come from the germline V gene (reference sequence). The V end lost 0 bases, the J end lost 7 bases, and 19 bases lay between the germline ends. CDR3 size: 17 residues. The CDR3 here is CSARDPRGGTVNSPLHF. The CDR3 coding sequence is TGCAGTGCTAGAGATCCGCGGGGGGGAACTGTCAATTCACCCCTCCACTTT.

About this clonotype itself: One end of the junction does not line up with germline, which may come from a read error. The chain has TRBV7-2 and TRBJ2-5, with TRBD1 identical over 7 bases. The CDR3 sequence is 15 residues long. Germline V CDR1 and CDR2: SGHTA, FQGNSA. The CDR3, as DNA: TGTGCCAGCAGCTTAGGACAGGGCACGCAAGAGACCCAGAACTTC. Amino acids: CASSLGQGTQETQNF.

The chain carries TRBV14 and TRBJ2-7, with D perhaps being TRBD1 or TRBD2 (5 bases each). CDR3 size: 15 residues. V was clipped by 5 bases and J by 0 bases, with 14 bases between them. Germline values: CDR1 SGHDN, CDR2 FVKESK. CDR3 loop: CASSYWDGPSYEQYF. CDR3 bases: TGTGCCAGCAGCTATTGGGACGGCCCCTCCTACGAGCAGTACTTC.

The chain carries TRBV2 and TRBJ2-2; 8 nucleotides line up with TRBD2. This CDR3 contains 16 residues. The J segment lost 0 bases and the V segment lost 8 bases, leaving 8 bases of the junction unmatched. CDR1 and CDR2 (germline): SNHLY, FYNNEI. CDR3 sequence reads: CASSVMTSANTGELFF. The CDR3 region has the DNA TGTGCCAGCTCAGTTATGACTAGCGCGAACACCGGGGAGCTGTTTTTT. Based on the CDR3 plus reference TRBV2 and TRBJ2-2, the full variable domain is EPEVTQTPSHQVTQMGQEVILRCVPISNHLYFYWYRQILGQKVEFLVSFYNNEISEKSEIFDDQFSVERPDGSNFTLKIRSTKLEDSAMYFCASSVMTSANTGELFFGEGSRLTVL.